This T cell receptor beta chain was recovered during a study of T cell responses to AZD1222 COVID-19 vaccine. On the study more broadly: It was second doses at about 4 or about 12 weeks that were pooled.

Produced via immunoSEQ multiplex PCR; TCRdb's table is partial and in-frame only. The profile shows about 100,000 clones, around nine tenths of them singletons. Of note for this clone: The antigen remains undetermined.

Study-wide results and caveats: Following two doses of AZD1222, Spike-specific TCR breadth and depth rose. In all cases, repertoires were sampled only after the peak T cell response.

From germline, CDR1 is KGHSH and CDR2 LQKENI. Trimming removed 6 bases at V and 6 bases at J, with 16 bases between. CDR3 length: 14 residues. This chain uses TRBV18 with TRBJ2-3; D possibly corresponds to TRBD1 (6 bases). The clonotype comes from an adult in good health. This specimen consisted of peripheral blood, obtained on day 0 of AZD1222 vaccination. CDR3 protein: CASSSPTGLDTQYF. The CDR3 coding sequence is TGTGCCAGCTCTTCACCGACAGGTCTTGATACGCAGTATTTT.